Only a few counts were recorded for the clone carrying this TCR beta chain. The target antigen is unknown. This record belongs to a study of T-cell memory formation after mild COVID-19. Study-level background: Most TCR clusters belonged to a single donor. Study-level findings and limits: Researchers found some responding clones in pre-infection memory, a sign that cross-reactive memory joined. Mostly located in CM and EM were contracting CD4+ clones, with contracting CD8+ clones located in EMRA.

The CDR3 sequence is 14 residues long. Per germline, CDR1 SGHTA and CDR2 FQGNSA. J gave up 7 bases and V 5 bases, and 5 bases lay outside the gene matches. From the 5' RACE reads, TCRdb called clonotypes with MiXCR, one entry per CDR3 protein. The sample carries 100,000 to 150,000 distinct CDR3 sequences, about a sixth recorded once. This TCR came from a man between 18 and 35 years old who had mild COVID-19 (a few samples of this study predate the infection). Cell type and time point are not known. Sequences were obtained from PBMCs or a T cell subset sorted from them (not recorded which). V is TRBV7-2 and J is TRBJ1-6; 7 nucleotides align to TRBD1. The CDR3 DNA sequence: TGTGCCAGCAGCGGCAGGGGGGGGAATTCACCCCTCCACTTT. Its translation is CASSGRGGNSPLHF.